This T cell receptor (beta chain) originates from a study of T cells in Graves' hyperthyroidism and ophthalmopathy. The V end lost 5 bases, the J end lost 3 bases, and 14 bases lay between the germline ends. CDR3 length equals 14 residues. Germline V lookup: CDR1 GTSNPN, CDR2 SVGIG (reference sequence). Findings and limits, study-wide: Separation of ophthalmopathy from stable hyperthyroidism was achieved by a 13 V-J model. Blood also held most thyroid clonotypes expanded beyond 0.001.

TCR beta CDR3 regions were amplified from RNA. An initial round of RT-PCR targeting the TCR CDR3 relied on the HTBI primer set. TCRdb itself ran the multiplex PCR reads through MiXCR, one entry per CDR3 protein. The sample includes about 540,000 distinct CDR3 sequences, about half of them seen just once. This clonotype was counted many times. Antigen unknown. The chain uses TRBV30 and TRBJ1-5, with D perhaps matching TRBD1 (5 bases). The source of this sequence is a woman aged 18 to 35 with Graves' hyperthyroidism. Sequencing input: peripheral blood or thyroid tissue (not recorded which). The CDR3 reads CAWQRSGTNQPQHF. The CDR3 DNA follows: TGTGCCTGGCAACGGTCAGGGACCAATCAGCCCCAGCATTTT. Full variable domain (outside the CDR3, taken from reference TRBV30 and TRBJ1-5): SQTIHQWPATLVQPVGSPLSLECTVEGTSNPNLYWYRQAAGRGLQLLFYSVGIGQISSEVPQNLSASRPQDRQFILSSKKLLLSDSGFYLCAWQRSGTNQPQHFGDGTRLSIL.